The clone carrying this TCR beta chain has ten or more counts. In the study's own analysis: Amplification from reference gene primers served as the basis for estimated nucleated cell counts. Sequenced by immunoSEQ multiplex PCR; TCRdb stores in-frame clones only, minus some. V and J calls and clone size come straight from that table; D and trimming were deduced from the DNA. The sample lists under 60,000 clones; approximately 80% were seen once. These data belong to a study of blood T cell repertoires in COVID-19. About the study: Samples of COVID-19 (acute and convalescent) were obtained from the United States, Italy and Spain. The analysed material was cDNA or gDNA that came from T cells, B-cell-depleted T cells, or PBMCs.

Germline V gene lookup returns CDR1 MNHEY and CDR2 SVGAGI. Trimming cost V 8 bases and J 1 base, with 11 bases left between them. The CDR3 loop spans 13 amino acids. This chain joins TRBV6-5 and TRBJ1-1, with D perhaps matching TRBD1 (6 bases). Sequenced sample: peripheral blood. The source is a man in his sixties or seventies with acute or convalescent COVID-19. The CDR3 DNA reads TGTGCCAGCGGAGGGGGGGGGAACACTGAAGCTTTCTTT. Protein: CASGGGGNTEAFF.